A selection of T cell receptor beta chains follows, all from one sample in a study of blood T cell repertoires in COVID-19. Only in-frame clones appear in the TCRdb table, and some are missing; sequencing was by immunoSEQ multiplex PCR. Of some 350,000 clones listed, around 87% are singletons. Source material: PBMCs or T cells enriched from blood (not recorded which). The receptors come from a man younger than 35 who had recovered from COVID-19. The CDR3 runs from the conserved cysteine through the conserved F or W. A D gene is named only where the DNA matches it firmly. Some rows mark clone size as missing; the rest say once, few, many or name a class of expanded clone.

.,TRBJ2-3,TRBV18,.,TGTGCCAGCTCACCAGGGCTGGGCACAGATACGCAGTATTTT,CASSPGLGTDTQYF
.,TRBJ2-2,TRBV2,TRBD2,TGTGCCAGCAGTGACGGGCTAGCGGGGCGCGGCGGGGAGCTGTTTTTT,CASSDGLAGRGGELFF
.,TRBJ1-1,TRBV6-5,.,TGTGCCAGCAGTAAATCCGGGACAATGAACACTGAAGCTTTCTTT,CASSKSGTMNTEAFF
.,TRBJ2-7,TRBV6-2/TRBV6-3,.,TGTGCCAGCAGTTACTCGAGCGTCCGAGCGGATAGCTCCTACGAGCAGTACTTC,CASSYSSVRADSSYEQYF
.,TRBJ2-3,TRBV28,TRBD2,TGTGCCAGCAGGTCGGGGGGAGGAGATACGCAGTATTTT,CASRSGGGDTQYF
.,TRBJ2-1,TRBV15,.,TGTGCCACCAGAGGCGGGCAGAACTCCTACAATGAGCAGTTCTTC,CATRGGQNSYNEQFF
.,TRBJ2-1,TRBV30,.,TGTGCGTCGACCCTAGGGAGGGGGTTTGTCAATGAGCAGTTCTTC,CASTLGRGFVNEQFF
.,TRBJ1-2,TRBV4-3,.,TGCGCCAGCAGCCAAGATAGGGGTGGGAACTATGGCTACACCTTC,CASSQDRGGNYGYTF
.,TRBJ1-5,TRBV27,.,TGTGCCACGATGTCCGCGGGGGATGGTCAGCCCCAGCATTTT,CATMSAGDGQPQHF
.,TRBJ2-3,TRBV9,.,TGTGCCAGCAGCGTAGACGGGGGTGCAGATACGCAGTATTTT,CASSVDGGADTQYF
once,TRBJ2-7,TRBV5-1,.,TGCGCCAGCAGCTTGGTTTTCGGCTACGAGCAGTACTTC,CASSLVFGYEQYF
.,TRBJ1-2,TRBV7-2,.,TGTGCCAGCAGCTTAGCGGGACAAGTCTATGGCTACACCTTC,CASSLAGQVYGYTF
.,TRBJ2-7,TRBV10-3,TRBD1,TGTGCCATCACGAGACAGGGGTCCTACGAGCAGTACTTC,CAITRQGSYEQYF
.,TRBJ2-7,TRBV2,.,TGTGCCAGCAGTGAATCCAACGAGCAGTACTTC,CASSESNEQYF
.,TRBJ2-7,TRBV5-4,.,TGTGCCAGCAGCTACCCCTCCGGTTTCGGGAGCGAGCAGTACTTC,CASSYPSGFGSEQYF
.,TRBJ2-1,TRBV5-1,.,TGCGCCAGCAGCCCTGTCGCAGGTAACTATGAGCAGTTCTTC,CASSPVAGNYEQFF
.,TRBJ2-1,TRBV25-1,TRBD2,TGTGCCAGCAGTGAATATGGCACTAGCGGGACTTACAATGAGCAGTTCTTC,CASSEYGTSGTYNEQFF
.,TRBJ2-1,TRBV11-1,TRBD2,TGTGCCAGCAGCGCTAGCGGGGGGGCTAGGGAGCAGTTCTTC,CASSASGGAREQFF
.,TRBJ1-1,TRBV6-5,.,TGTGCCAGCGTGGGGGGGAGGGGTGGAACTGAAGCTTTCTTT,CASVGGRGGTEAFF
.,TRBJ1-1,TRBV29-1,.,TGCAGCGTCGTCATCGGACTTAACACTGAAGCTTTCTTT,CSVVIGLNTEAFF
.,TRBJ1-3,TRBV5-1,.,TGCGCCAGCAGCTCCCGCGGGGGCGCCAGTCCAGCGGTGGGCACCATATATTTT,CASSSRGGASPAVGTIYF
.,TRBJ1-1,TRBV19,.,TGTGCCAGTAGTATATACGCGGCTGAAGCTTTCTTT,CASSIYAAEAFF
.,TRBJ1-1,TRBV28,TRBD1,TGTGCCAGCAGTTTAGGGTCGCAGGGGGCCACTGAAGCTTTCTTT,CASSLGSQGATEAFF
once,TRBJ2-7,TRBV4-1,TRBD2,TGCGCCAGCAGCCGGGCTAGCGGGGGACCCTACGAGCAGTACTTC,CASSRASGGPYEQYF
.,TRBJ2-2,TRBV11-2,.,TGTGCCAGCAGCCACTCAACAGGCGCTGTCCCCGGGGAGCTGTTTTTT,CASSHSTGAVPGELFF
.,TRBJ2-7,TRBV27,TRBD1,TGTGCCAGCAGTTTATTAACAGGGGGCGGTTCCTACGAGCAGTACTTC,CASSLLTGGGSYEQYF
.,TRBJ2-7,TRBV9,TRBD1,TGTGCCAGCAGCGGGGGACAGGGACGTACTTACGAGCAGTACTTC,CASSGGQGRTYEQYF